One and the same sample provided the 9 T cell receptor beta chains below, sequenced in a study of T cells in Graves' hyperthyroidism and ophthalmopathy. It was RNA transcripts that yielded the amplified TCR beta CDR3 regions. The HTBI primer set drove a first-round RT-PCR of the TCR CDR3. MiXCR, applied by TCRdb to the multiplex PCR reads, yields one record per CDR3 protein. The sample has a few hundred thousand distinct CDR3 sequences, about 13% seen once. The sample was blood. The receptor source for this set is a woman under 30 with Graves' hyperthyroidism.

In the case of this clonotype: This clone may be a read error of a much larger clone one base away. The chain employs TRBV3-1 and TRBJ2-3; D is perhaps TRBD1 or TRBD2 (6 bases each). Germline CDR1 and CDR2: LGHDT and YNNKEL (reference sequence). The CDR3 contains 14 residues. The ends were cut back, 10 bases at V and 1 base at J, with 15 bases in the middle. For the CDR3, the DNA is TGTGCCACCGCGATACGGGGGCGCACAGATACGCAGTATTTT. This sequence encodes CATAIRGRTDTQYF.

This clonotype appeared many times. The rearrangement links TRBV20-1 to TRBJ2-7; D is unresolved. CDR1 and CDR2 (germline): DFQATT, SNEGSKA (reference sequence). Trimming took off 0 bases at V and 2 bases at J, with 5 bases between the two ends. The CDR3 covers 12 residues. The CDR3 region has the DNA TGCAGTGCTAGAGACGGAACCTACGAGCAGTACTTC. Translating it yields CSARDGTYEQYF.

This clonotype was counted at least ten times. The chain links TRBV5-6 to TRBJ1-6, with 8 nucleotides matching TRBD1. The CDR3 has 15 amino acids. Germline CDR1 and CDR2: SGHDT and YYEEEE. V was clipped by 4 bases and J by 9 bases; unmatched bases: 9. DNA for the CDR3: TGTGCCAGCAGCCCCTATGGACAGGGCAGTTCACCCCTCCACTTT. It is translated as CASSPYGQGSSPLHF.

In its sample, this clonotype was seen many times. This chain joins TRBV4-3 and TRBJ1-4; no firm D call. V was shortened by 6 bases and J by 5 bases, with 13 bases between the two germline ends. The CDR3 is 14 residues long. Germline values: CDR1 LGHNA, CDR2 YSLEER. Here the CDR3 reads CASRSGIANEKLFF. The CDR3 bases are TGCGCCAGCAGGTCCGGGATAGCAAATGAAAAACTGTTTTTT.

Ten or more counts support this clonotype. V gene TRBV3-1 combines with J gene TRBJ1-2; D is unclear. CDR3 length: 15 amino acids. The germline V and J ends were trimmed by 4 bases and 7 bases, with 19 bases remaining between them. From germline, CDR1 is LGHDT and CDR2 YNNKEL (reference sequence). The CDR3 region has the DNA TGTGCCAGCAGCCTCGGAGAGTACGGAATCCGTGGCTACACCTTC. This encodes CASSLGEYGIRGYTF. Looking up the rest from reference TRBV3-1 and TRBJ1-2 gives the full variable domain: DTAVSQTPKYLVTQMGNDKSIKCEQNLGHDTMYWYKQDSKKFLKIMFSYNNKELIINETVPNRFSPKSPDKAHLNLHINSLELGDSAVYFCASSLGEYGIRGYTFGSGTRLTVV.

The CDR3 DNA reads TGTGCCAGCATGCTCGGTGCGGTGAACACTGAAGCTTTCTTT. It specifies CASMLGAVNTEAFF. The V and J genes are TRBV6-2 or TRBV6-3 and TRBJ1-1; D is unclear. CDR1 and CDR2 (germline): MNHEY, SVGEGT. Trimming pared 7 bases from V and 0 bases from J, leaving 12 bases between. The CDR3 is 14 residues long.

The chain uses TRBV20-1 and TRBJ2-1; 9 nucleotides match TRBD2. The closer fit of TRBJ2-7 to the DNA end suggests the J call may be wrong. CDR1 is DFQATT, CDR2 SNEGSKA, per germline (reference sequence). The CDR3 extends over 15 amino acids. This CDR3 reads CSASGGGEIYNEQYF. For the CDR3, the DNA is TGCAGTGCTAGTGGCGGGGGGGAAATTTACAATGAGCAGTACTTC.

The table lists this clonotype with a few counts. The chain is built from TRBV5-6 and TRBJ2-1, with 7 bases identical to TRBD2. The germline V gene has CDR1 SGHDT and CDR2 YYEEEE. The CDR3 runs to 16 residues. V was pared by 4 bases and J by 5 bases, with 12 bases of the junction left unmatched. The CDR3 DNA follows: TGTGCCAGCAGCGCCGTTCCCGGGACTACCCACAATGAGCAGTTCTTC. Amino acid sequence: CASSAVPGTTHNEQFF.

This clonotype has at least ten counts. For the CDR3, the DNA is TGCGCCAGCAGCTTGGACAGGGGCGAATGGTACGAGCAGTACTTC. This encodes CASSLDRGEWYEQYF. The rearrangement links TRBV5-1 to TRBJ2-7, with 7 nucleotides matching TRBD1. The ends lost 0 bases at V and 4 bases at J; junction bases unmatched: 7. Germline V CDR1 and CDR2: SGHRS, YFSETQ. The CDR3 extends over 15 amino acids.